The clone carrying this T cell receptor (beta chain) was recorded many times. Its matching antigen is unknown. TCR beta CDR3 regions were amplified from RNA. First-round RT-PCR of the TCR CDR3 relied on the HTBI primer set. Each CDR3 protein gets one entry after TCRdb re-called the multiplex PCR reads with MiXCR. The repertoire holds a few hundred thousand distinct CDR3 sequences, with about a sixth as singletons. The sample belongs to a study of T cells in Graves' hyperthyroidism and ophthalmopathy. The study's findings and limits: In blood, most of the thyroid clonotypes expanded above 0.001 were also present.

CDR3 length equals 16 residues. Germline V CDR1 and CDR2: MNHEY, SMNVEV (reference sequence). V lost 5 bases, J lost 2 bases, and 16 bases lay in between. The chain recombines TRBV27 with TRBJ1-3; unclear D gene. Sequenced sample: blood. The source of this sequence is a middle-aged woman with Graves' ophthalmopathy. DNA of the CDR3: TGTGCCAGCAGTGGAACTTCCTCGGGAACTGGAAACACCATATATTTT. Its translation: CASSGTSSGTGNTIYF.